Following are 20 T cell receptor beta chains from one sample sequenced in a study of T cell responses to AZD1222 COVID-19 vaccine. Repertoires were generated with immunoSEQ multiplex PCR, while TCRdb's copy carries only in-frame clones and drops some. The data hold tens of thousands of clones, with around 80% observed a single time. Source: peripheral blood, taken 28 days after the second dose of the MenACWY control vaccine. The receptors were sampled from an adult who received the MenACWY meningococcal vaccine as a control.

The chain recombines TRBV9 with TRBJ1-3, with a possible D match to TRBD1 (6 bases). The V and J ends lost 3 bases and 0 bases respectively, with 16 bases between them. The V gene's germline CDR1 is SGDLS and CDR2 YYNGEE. The CDR3 covers 17 residues. CDR3 DNA: TGTGCCAGCAGCGAAGGACAGCCGCCCCTCTCTGGAAACACCATATATTTT. As protein: CASSEGQPPLSGNTIYF.

V and J are TRBV29-1 and TRBJ1-1; TRBD1 is a possible D gene (5 bases). CDR3 length: 12 amino acids. CDR1 and CDR2 (germline): SQVTM, ANQGSEA. Trimming left V 0 bases short and J 5 bases short, with 7 bases between. CDR3 bases: TGCAGCGTTGAAGATGGGGGGACTGAAGCTTTCTTT. Translating it yields CSVEDGGTEAFF. The whole variable domain, remainder taken from reference TRBV29-1 and TRBJ1-1, is SAVISQKPSRDICQRGTSLTIQCQVDSQVTMMFWYRQQPGQSLTLIATANQGSEATYESGFVIDKFPISRPNLTFSTLTVSNMSPEDSSIYLCSVEDGGTEAFFGQGTRLTVV.

J is TRBJ1-5 and V is TRBV25-1, with D possibly TRBD1 on 6 matching bases. The V gene's germline CDR1 is MGHDK and CDR2 SYGVNS. The CDR3 runs 15 residues. V was shortened by 1 base and J by 2 bases, with 9 bases between the two germline ends. CDR3 coding DNA: TGTGCCAGCAGTGAATCGGGGGCGCGCAATCAGCCCCAGCATTTT. Translation gives CASSESGARNQPQHF.

The V call is TRBV6-5, the J call TRBJ2-7; 9 bases map to TRBD1. The V and J ends lost 6 bases and 0 bases, in that order; junction bases with no gene match: 3. CDR1 MNHEY and CDR2 SVGAGI come from the germline V gene. This CDR3 is 14 amino acids long. The CDR3 DNA follows: TGTGCCAGCAGGCCGGGACAGGGCTCCTACGAGCAGTACTTC. It yields the protein CASRPGQGSYEQYF.

The J gene is TRBJ1-2, the V gene TRBV28; 9 bases are a match to TRBD1. The CDR3 is made up of 15 amino acids. Germline V lookup: CDR1 MDHEN, CDR2 SYDVKM. The V segment lost 6 bases and the J segment 7 bases; nucleotides outside the gene matches: 12. CDR3 region: CASREQGAPLGGYTF. The CDR3, as DNA: TGTGCCAGCAGAGAACAGGGGGCGCCCCTGGGTGGCTACACCTTC.

The chain carries TRBV11-3 and TRBJ1-5, with D perhaps matching TRBD1 (5 bases). Germline lookup yields CDR1 SGHNT and CDR2 YENEEA. There are 16 residues in the CDR3. Deletions cut 2 bases from V and 6 bases from J, with 17 bases between. CDR3 protein: CASSLPENRQGQPQHF. The CDR3 region has the DNA TGTGCCAGCAGCTTACCCGAAAACAGGCAGGGTCAGCCCCAGCATTTT.

V usage is TRBV29-1 and J usage is TRBJ1-5; D is ambiguous. The V end was cut by 4 bases, the J end by 2 bases, with 12 bases between. This CDR3 contains 14 residues. Germline loops: CDR1 SQVTM, CDR2 ANQGSEA. Written as DNA, the CDR3 is TGCAGCGTTGTGACCGGGGTGGGCAATCAGCCCCAGCATTTT. Protein: CSVVTGVGNQPQHF.

The V call is TRBV5-5, the J call TRBJ1-6, with D unresolved. This CDR3 comprises 15 residues. Germline-derived CDR1 and CDR2 are SGHKS and YYEKEE (reference sequence). With 2 bases removed from V and 10 bases from J, the gap between germline ends came to 16 bases. CDR3 coding DNA: TGTGCCAGCAGCTTAAGTCCCCCCCGGGAATCACCCCTCCACTTT. It is translated as CASSLSPPRESPLHF.

This sequence joins TRBV19 and TRBJ2-3, with 7 nucleotides matching TRBD1. The CDR3 has 16 amino acids. Trimming at V came to 1 base and at J to 4 bases, leaving 8 bases not matched to a gene. Germline CDR1 LNHDA, CDR2 SQIVND (reference sequence). In DNA form, the CDR3 reads TGTGCCAGTAGTATAGCAGGGGGTGGAAGTGCAGATACGCAGTATTTT. Translated, it gives CASSIAGGGSADTQYF. Combining the CDR3 with reference TRBV19 and TRBJ2-3 gives the whole variable domain DGGITQSPKYLFRKEGQNVTLSCEQNLNHDAMYWYRQDPGQGLRLIYYSQIVNDFQKGDIAEGYSVSREKKESFPLTVTSAQKNPTAFYLCASSIAGGGSADTQYFGPGTRLTVL.

This rearrangement joins TRBV6-5 to TRBJ2-3, with a tentative D call TRBD2 (6 bases). V was pared by 7 bases and J by 11 bases, with 19 bases between. The CDR3 is 13 amino acids. Germline CDR1 and CDR2: MNHEY and SVGAGI. The CDR3 bases are TGTGCCAGCATGGGACTGGTGGTTGGAAGGCAGTATTTT. Translating gives CASMGLVVGRQYF.

This chain joins TRBV19 and TRBJ1-2, with TRBD1 matching over 7 bases. Per the germline V gene, CDR1 is LNHDA and CDR2 is SQIVND (reference sequence). V shed 6 bases, J shed 4 bases, and the junction held 2 bases outside the gene matches. The CDR3 totals 12 residues. The CDR3 region has the DNA TGTGCCAGTAGGGACAGGTTCTATGGCTACACCTTC. Encoded protein: CASRDRFYGYTF.

The genes are TRBV7-8 and TRBJ1-6, with 8 positions matching TRBD1. The trim removed 4 bases at V and 9 bases at J, leaving 5 bases unmatched. Germline-derived CDR1 and CDR2 are SGHVS and FQNEAQ. The CDR3 contains 14 residues. The CDR3 sequence: CASSSGTGASPLHF. As DNA, the CDR3 is TGTGCCAGCAGCTCCGGGACAGGAGCTTCACCCCTCCACTTT.

J is TRBJ2-7 and V is TRBV29-1; D gene unclear. The CDR3 totals 12 residues. The germline V gene encodes CDR1 SQVTM and CDR2 ANQGSEA. With 5 bases removed from V and 5 bases from J, the gap between germline ends came to 13 bases. The CDR3 sequence is CSVKGIIDEQYF. The CDR3 DNA follows: TGCAGCGTTAAAGGGATTATCGACGAGCAGTACTTC.

This chain uses TRBV4-1 with TRBJ1-1; tentative D call: TRBD1 (5 bases). The V gene lost 0 bases and the J gene lost 1 base, with 9 bases spanning the gap. Per the germline V gene, CDR1 is MGHRA and CDR2 is YSYEKL. The CDR3 consists of 15 residues. In DNA, the CDR3 is TGCGCCAGCAGCCAAGATCGAAGGGGGAACACTGAAGCTTTCTTT. Protein product: CASSQDRRGNTEAFF.

The chain employs TRBV2 and TRBJ2-2; no clear D. V gave up 3 bases and J gave up 4 bases, with 12 bases separating them. This CDR3 region has 15 residues. The germline gives CDR1 SNHLY, CDR2 FYNNEI. The CDR3 nucleotides read TGTGCCAGCAGTGACAACGGAGCTTTCACCGGGGAGCTGTTTTTT. Translating gives CASSDNGAFTGELFF.

V and J are TRBV25-1 and TRBJ1-2; D not resolved. Trimming removed 9 bases from V and 8 bases from J, with 16 bases in between. Germline assignment: CDR1 MGHDK and CDR2 SYGVNS. This CDR3 has 12 amino acids. This CDR3 is CASMSGFRGYTF. The CDR3 coding sequence is TGTGCCAGTATGTCGGGGTTCCGAGGCTACACCTTC.

The rearrangement links TRBV27 to TRBJ2-2, with TRBD2 matching 7 bases. The CDR3 spans 16 residues. After removal of 5 bases from V and 4 bases from J, the junction contained 10 bases not matched to a gene. The V gene's germline CDR1 is MNHEY and CDR2 SMNVEV (reference sequence). The CDR3 reads CASSPTGTNGTGELFF. The DNA of the CDR3 is TGTGCCAGCAGTCCTACCGGGACTAACGGCACCGGGGAGCTGTTTTTT.

This clone is a singleton in its sample. The rearrangement uses TRBV11-2 and TRBJ1-1; D may be TRBD1 (6 bases). The V gene's germline CDR1 is SGHAT and CDR2 FQNNGV. V was pared by 5 bases and J by 1 base, with 14 bases between. The CDR3 totals 15 residues. DNA of the CDR3: TGTGCCAGCAGCGGGACCGGGACAACGAACACTGAAGCTTTCTTT. This translates into CASSGTGTTNTEAFF.

V and J are TRBV4-2 and TRBJ2-7; D is ambiguous. V was trimmed by 0 bases and J by 0 bases, leaving 12 bases between them. CDR1 and CDR2 from the germline V gene are LGHNA and YNFKEQ. This CDR3 has 16 amino acids. The CDR3 loop is CASSQEGGMSSYEQYF. The CDR3, as DNA: TGTGCCAGCAGCCAAGAAGGCGGTATGAGCTCCTACGAGCAGTACTTC.

The chain links TRBV28 to TRBJ2-5, with D hard to call. The CDR3 extends over 14 amino acids. Germline V lookup: CDR1 MDHEN, CDR2 SYDVKM. V gave up 4 bases and J gave up 5 bases, with 14 bases separating them. This CDR3 is CASSSKRGSETQYF. The CDR3 nucleotides read TGTGCCAGCAGTTCTAAGAGAGGATCCGAGACCCAGTACTTC. Variable domain in full (rest from reference TRBV28 and TRBJ2-5): DVKVTQSSRYLVKRTGEKVFLECVQDMDHENMFWYRQDPGLGLRLIYFSYDVKMKEKGDIPEGYSVSREKKERFSLILESASTNQTSMYLCASSSKRGSETQYFGPGTRLLVL.